The 11 T cell receptor beta chains below come from one sample, sequenced in a study of human T cells and chemical hapten exposure. Indicated time point: patch test 2, 6 weeks after DPC sensitization. Treatment indicated: therapeutic diphenylcyclopropenone sensitization with weekly scalp DPC. TCRdb used MiXCR to reprocess the RACE reads, holding one entry per CDR3 protein. In the table there are some 100,000 distinct CDR3 sequences, roughly a tenth of which are singletons. The sequences come from whole blood, collected in connection with sensitization to the hapten diphenylcyclopropenone (DPC). These receptors all come from a woman in her thirties or forties with alopecia areata. Some clones in this sample may be carry-over from other donors' samples.

This chain uses TRBV11-2 with TRBJ2-5; the match to TRBD1 covers 7 bases. J lost 2 bases, V lost 3 bases, and 9 bases had no gene match. The germline CDR1 and CDR2 sequences are SGHAT and FQNNGV. CDR3 length: 16 amino acids. Here the CDR3 DNA reads TGTGCCAGCAGCTTCTGGGAGACAGGGCAACAAGAGACCCAGTACTTC. Amino acid sequence: CASSFWETGQQETQYF.

There are many counts of this clonotype. The rearrangement uses TRBV10-2 and TRBJ1-2; maybe TRBD1 (6 bases). V lost 7 bases and J 4 bases, leaving 25 bases between the germline ends. Germline values: CDR1 WSHSY, CDR2 SAAADI. The CDR3 runs to 17 residues. The CDR3 loop reads CASTGEGAGVPLYGYTF. The CDR3 DNA follows: TGCGCCAGCACAGGGGAGGGTGCTGGGGTCCCCCTCTATGGCTACACCTTC.

This clonotype was counted at least ten times. The gene calls are TRBV3-1 and TRBJ2-7; the match to TRBD1 covers 9 bases. V shed 0 bases, J shed 7 bases, and the junction held 10 bases outside the gene matches. CDR1 is LGHDT, CDR2 YNNKEL, per germline (reference sequence). The CDR3 has 16 amino acids. CDR3: CASSQEGGQGPREQYF. The DNA of the CDR3 is TGTGCCAGCAGCCAAGAAGGGGGACAGGGCCCTCGGGAGCAGTACTTC.

This clonotype was picked up many times. The chain recombines TRBV6-2 or TRBV6-3 with TRBJ2-6, with a possible D match to TRBD1 (6 bases). The germline V and J ends were trimmed by 5 bases and 2 bases, with 10 bases remaining between them. Germline V CDR1 and CDR2: MNHEY, SVGEGT. The CDR3 runs 15 residues. Here the CDR3 reads CASSRQVPGANVLTF. The CDR3 nucleotides are TGTGCCAGCAGTAGACAGGTACCTGGGGCCAACGTCCTGACTTTC.

Only a few counts were recorded for this clonotype. This sequence joins TRBV24-1 and TRBJ1-4; 10 positions match TRBD1. CDR1 and CDR2 from the germline V gene are KGHDR and SFDVKD. Unmatched junction bases numbered 3, after V lost 3 bases and J lost 0 bases. This CDR3 spans 17 amino acids. The CDR3 nucleotides are TGTGCCACCAGTGATCCGGGACAGGGGTCAACTAATGAAAAACTGTTTTTT. This translates into CATSDPGQGSTNEKLFF.

This clonotype has at least ten counts. The V gene is TRBV10-3, the J gene TRBJ2-1, with TRBD2 matching over 9 bases. The V gene end was trimmed by 5 bases and the J gene end by 6 bases; junction bases not matched to a gene: 14. Germline CDR1 and CDR2: ENHRY and SYGVKD. The CDR3 has 17 residues. The CDR3 protein is CAISQHRNSGGVNEQFF. In DNA, the CDR3 is TGTGCCATCAGTCAACATCGGAATAGCGGGGGAGTCAATGAGCAGTTCTTC.

This clonotype appeared many times. The chain has TRBV14 and TRBJ2-7; no reliable D call. The CDR3 consists of 18 residues. V lost 0 bases and J lost 1, with 19 bases in between. Looked up from germline, CDR1 is SGHDN and CDR2 is FVKESK. The CDR3 bases are TGTGCCAGCAGCCAAGATCATAGGTTTGGCAGAGAGTCCTACGAGCAGTACTTC. Its protein product is CASSQDHRFGRESYEQYF. Full variable domain (outside the CDR3, taken from reference TRBV14 and TRBJ2-7): EAGVTQFPSHSVIEKGQTVTLRCDPISGHDNLYWYRRVMGKEIKFLLHFVKESKQDESGMPNNRFLAERTGGTYSTLKVQPAELEDSGVYFCASSQDHRFGRESYEQYFGPGTRLTVT.

Written as DNA, the CDR3 is TGTGCCAGCAGTTTATTTTCAGGGAGCTCTGGAAACACCATATATTTT. Protein sequence: CASSLFSGSSGNTIYF. The chain combines TRBV6-5 with TRBJ1-3; D is possibly TRBD1 (5 bases). Germline V lookup: CDR1 MNHEY, CDR2 SVGAGI. The V gene lost 4 bases and the J gene lost 0 bases, with 13 bases spanning the gap. CDR3 size: 16 residues.

This clonotype was recorded a few times. This chain connects TRBV2 to TRBJ2-3; TRBD1 is a possible D gene (6 bases). The CDR3 length is 13 residues. V lost 10 bases and J lost 2, with 13 bases in between. Germline V lookup: CDR1 SNHLY, CDR2 FYNNEI. This CDR3 reads CATIQGSTDTQYF. CDR3 DNA: TGTGCCACAATACAGGGTTCCACAGATACGCAGTATTTT.

Many counts were recorded for this clonotype. The rearrangement uses TRBV6-2 or TRBV6-3 and TRBJ2-7; unclear D gene. This CDR3 is 16 amino acids long. V dropped 7 bases and J dropped 0 bases, with 19 bases sitting between them. Per germline, CDR1 MNHEY and CDR2 SVGEGT. The CDR3: CASIPRHSALSYEQYF. CDR3 nucleotides: TGTGCCAGCATCCCCCGGCACAGTGCCCTCTCCTACGAGCAGTACTTC.

This clonotype was observed at least ten times. This CDR3 is CASSFPGGSYEQYF. The DNA of the CDR3 is TGTGCCAGCAGTTTTCCCGGGGGAAGCTACGAGCAGTACTTC. The chain recombines TRBV28 with TRBJ2-7; perhaps TRBD2 as D (6 bases). This CDR3 contains 14 residues. With 3 bases removed from V and 3 bases from J, the gap between germline ends came to 12 bases. Germline V CDR1 and CDR2: MDHEN, SYDVKM.